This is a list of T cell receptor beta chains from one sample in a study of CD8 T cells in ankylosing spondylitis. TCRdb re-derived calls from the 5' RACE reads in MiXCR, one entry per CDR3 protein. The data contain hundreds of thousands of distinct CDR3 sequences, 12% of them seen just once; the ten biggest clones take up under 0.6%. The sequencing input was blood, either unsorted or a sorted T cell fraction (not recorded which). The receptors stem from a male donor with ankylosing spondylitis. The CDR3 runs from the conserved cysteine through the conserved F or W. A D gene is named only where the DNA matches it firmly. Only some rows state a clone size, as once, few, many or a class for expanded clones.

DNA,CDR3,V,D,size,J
TGTGCCAGCAGTGCGCTAGCCGGGACTAGCGGGGGGGCCTACAATGAGCAGTTCTTC,CASSALAGTSGGAYNEQFF,TRBV25-1,TRBD2,few,TRBJ2-1
TGTGCCAGCAGTATTAACAGCTACAATGAGCAGTTCTTC,CASSINSYNEQFF,TRBV11-1,.,few,TRBJ2-1
TGTGCCGTAGGACTTTCCTCCTACAATGAGCAGTTCTTC,CAVGLSSYNEQFF,TRBV10-3,.,many,TRBJ2-1
TGTGCCACCCGAGGGGCAGGAAACACCATATATTTT,CATRGAGNTIYF,TRBV10-3,.,few,TRBJ1-3
TGCAGCGTTGGACTAGCGGGAGCCGCAGGGCAGTTCTTC,CSVGLAGAAGQFF,TRBV29-1,TRBD2,many,TRBJ2-1
TGCAGTGCTAGAAGGACAGGGGTCGATCAGCCCCAGCATTTT,CSARRTGVDQPQHF,TRBV20-1,TRBD1,.,TRBJ1-5
TGTGCCAGCAGCAGACAGGGGGCGCGTGCCAAAAACATTCAGTACTTC,CASSRQGARAKNIQYF,TRBV7-2,TRBD1,many,TRBJ2-4
TGCGCCAGCAGCTTGGCAGCGGGGGGCCCCTACACAGATACGCAGTATTTT,CASSLAAGGPYTDTQYF,TRBV5-1,TRBD2,.,TRBJ2-3
TGCAGTGCTAGAGGAATTGGAGGTGTCTACGAGCAGTACTTC,CSARGIGGVYEQYF,TRBV20-1,.,.,TRBJ2-7
TGCAGCGTTACGCCCGCCTACAATGAGCAGTTCTTC,CSVTPAYNEQFF,TRBV29-1,.,few,TRBJ2-1
TGTGCCACCAGTGATTTGCAGGCGGGGGGGCGTTATGAGCAGTTCTTC,CATSDLQAGGRYEQFF,TRBV24-1,TRBD2,many,TRBJ2-1
TGCAGTGCTCCCAGGGATAAACCCAACGAGCAGTACTTC,CSAPRDKPNEQYF,TRBV20-1,.,few,TRBJ2-7